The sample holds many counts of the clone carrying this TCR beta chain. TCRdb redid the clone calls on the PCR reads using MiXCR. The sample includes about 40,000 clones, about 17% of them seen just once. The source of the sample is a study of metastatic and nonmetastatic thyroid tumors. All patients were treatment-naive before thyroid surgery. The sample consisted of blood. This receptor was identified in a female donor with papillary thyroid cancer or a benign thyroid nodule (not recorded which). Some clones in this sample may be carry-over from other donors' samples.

CDR3 sequence reads: CASSQTGGDYGYTF. In nucleotides, the CDR3 is TGTGCCAGCAGCCAGACAGGAGGGGACTATGGCTACACCTTC. The chain employs TRBV3-1 and TRBJ1-2; D possibly corresponds to TRBD1 (6 bases). The CDR3 runs 14 residues. The germline V gene encodes CDR1 LGHDT and CDR2 YNNKEL (reference sequence). V dropped 3 bases and J dropped 3 bases, with 11 bases sitting between them.